What follows is one TCR beta chain and its context. The CDR3 loop spans 15 amino acids. The germline V and J ends were trimmed by 0 bases and 0 bases, with 8 bases remaining between them. CDR1 and CDR2 from the germline V gene are LNHNV and YYDKDF (reference sequence). These data are taken from a study of cytomegalovirus exposure and HLA in healthy donors. The PCR made use of 60 Vbeta and 13 Jbeta primers. The assay was immunoSEQ multiplex PCR, and TCRdb's table has in-frame clones only and misses some. The table has 140,000 to 150,000 clones, approximately 80% seen once. Sequenced material: PBMCs. This sequence originates from a male donor in good health and CMV-seronegative. The V call is TRBV15, the J call TRBJ1-1; D unclear. CDR3 protein: CATSREASLNTEAFF. Written as DNA, the CDR3 is TGTGCCACCAGCAGAGAGGCCTCACTGAACACTGAAGCTTTCTTT.